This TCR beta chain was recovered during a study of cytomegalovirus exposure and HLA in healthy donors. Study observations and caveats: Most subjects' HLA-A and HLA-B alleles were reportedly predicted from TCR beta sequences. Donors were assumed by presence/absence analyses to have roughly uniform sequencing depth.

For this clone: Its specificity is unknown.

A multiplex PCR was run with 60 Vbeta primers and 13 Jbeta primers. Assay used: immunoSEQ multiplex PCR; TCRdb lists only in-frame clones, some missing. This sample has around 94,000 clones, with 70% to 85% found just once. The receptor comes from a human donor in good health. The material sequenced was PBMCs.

The CDR3 loop reads CASSLRDSPRDEQYF. DNA for the CDR3: TGTGCCAGCAGCTTGCGGGACTCACCACGGGACGAGCAGTACTTC. The chain joins TRBV6-5 to TRBJ2-7; D might be TRBD2 (6 bases). V gave up 6 bases and J gave up 5 bases, with 20 bases separating them. CDR1 MNHEY and CDR2 SVGAGI come from the germline V gene. The CDR3 runs 15 residues.